Described below is a single T cell receptor (beta chain) sequence and its context. Its antigen is not known. The sample originates from a study of somatic mutations in cytotoxic T cells in rheumatoid arthritis. Study-level background: Sorting by flow gave nearly 100% purity for some V beta antibody-stained T-cell populations, including V beta1+ cells sequenced for TCRB.

Libraries were prepared by immunoSEQ multiplex PCR; TCRdb keeps only in-frame clonotypes and omits some of them. Of nearly 11,000 clones listed, approximately 82% were seen once; the top ten hold about 9.1%. General observations from the study: Which antigens the expanded CD8+ clones targeted was unknown.

V lost 4 bases to trimming and J lost 1 base, with 11 bases between them. The V gene's germline CDR1 is MNHEY and CDR2 SMNVEV (reference sequence). CDR3 length: 15 residues. The CD4+ and CD8+ fractions came from positive magnetic bead selection and were purity-checked by flow cytometry. This receptor was obtained from a woman aged 55-75 years with rheumatoid arthritis. Sequencing used CD8+ T cells sorted from blood. The V gene is TRBV27, the J gene TRBJ2-1; D might be TRBD2 (6 bases). CDR3 loop: CASSYGSRSYNEQFF. The CDR3 bases are TGTGCCAGCAGTTACGGGAGTAGGTCCTACAATGAGCAGTTCTTC.